This entry lists 9 T cell receptor beta chains sequenced from one sample in a study of OX40 agonist ivuxolimab in advanced cancers. Sequencing used immunoSEQ multiplex PCR; TCRdb keeps in-frame clones, though not all of them. Of 48,000 or so clones in the sample, about 81% were seen once. The source was CD4+ or CD8+ T cells sorted from blood, collected in a trial of the OX40 agonist ivuxolimab. Receptor source: an adult with an advanced solid tumor such as melanoma, head and neck, liver or kidney cancer.

V gene TRBV18 combines with J gene TRBJ2-5; 7 bases map to TRBD1. The CDR3 consists of 15 residues. Germline V gene lookup returns CDR1 KGHSH and CDR2 LQKENI. V trimming: 2 bases; J trimming: 5 bases; junction bases outside the gene matches: 8. CDR3 loop: CASSPIGGAWETQYF. CDR3 sequence (DNA): TGTGCCAGCTCACCAATAGGGGGCGCCTGGGAGACCCAGTACTTC.

The chain is built from TRBV6-6 and TRBJ1-2; 7 positions agree with TRBD1. CDR1 and CDR2 from the germline V gene are MNHNY and SVGAGI (reference sequence). The CDR3 spans 13 residues. Losses at the gene ends were 10 bases for V and 0 bases for J; bases not matched to a gene: 5. CDR3 sequence: CAITGDANYGYTF. The CDR3 coding sequence is TGTGCCATCACAGGGGACGCTAACTATGGCTACACCTTC.

Within the sample, this clone is medium-sized. V usage is TRBV5-4 and J usage is TRBJ2-7; possible D gene TRBD1, 5 bases. Germline V lookup: CDR1 SGHNT, CDR2 YYREEE (reference sequence). The V end was cut by 4 bases, the J end by 7 bases, with 15 bases between. This CDR3 spans 13 amino acids. DNA of the CDR3: TGTGCCAGCAGCCTAAGACAGTCTTTGGAGCAGTACTTC. This gives the protein CASSLRQSLEQYF. The whole variable domain, filled in from reference TRBV5-4 and TRBJ2-7, reads ETGVTQSPTHLIKTRGQQVTLRCSSQSGHNTVSWYQQALGQGPQFIFQYYREEENGRGNFPPRFSGLQFPNYSSELNVNALELDDSALYLCASSLRQSLEQYFGPGTRLTVT.

With regard to this clone: The junction departs from germline at one end; a sequencing error may be responsible. The rearrangement joins TRBV6-6 to TRBJ1-1; the match to TRBD1 covers 9 bases. This CDR3 comprises 15 residues. Per germline, CDR1 MNHNY and CDR2 SVGAGI (reference sequence). In DNA form, the CDR3 reads TGTGCCATCAGTGATCGAAGACAGGGGGACACTGAAGCTTTCTTT. As protein: CAISDRRQGDTEAFF.

This chain links TRBV6-5 with TRBJ2-7; 7 bases align to TRBD2. In germline, CDR1 is MNHEY, CDR2 SVGAGI. CDR3 length: 14 amino acids. After removal of 6 bases from V and 7 bases from J, the junction contained 12 bases not matched to a gene. CDR3: CASSPGAGAGEQYF. CDR3 bases: TGTGCCAGCAGCCCGGGCGCGGGAGCGGGGGAGCAGTACTTC.

This sequence joins TRBV13 and TRBJ1-3; no reliable D call. V shed 5 bases and J shed 2 bases, with 19 bases lying between them. The length of the CDR3 is 17 residues. CDR1 and CDR2 from the germline V gene are PRHDT and FYEKMQ (reference sequence). The CDR3 protein is CASSLQVIWGTGNTIYF. CDR3 coding DNA: TGTGCCAGCAGCCTGCAAGTTATATGGGGTACTGGAAACACCATATATTTT. Supplemented by reference TRBV13 and TRBJ1-3, the full variable domain reads AAGVIQSPRHLIKEKRETATLKCYPIPRHDTVYWYQQGPGQDPQFLISFYEKMQSDKGSIPDRFSAQQFSDYHSELNMSSLELGDSALYFCASSLQVIWGTGNTIYFGEGSWLTVV.

V usage is TRBV4-2 and J usage is TRBJ1-1; D ambiguous. The CDR3 is 14 residues long. From germline, CDR1 is LGHNA and CDR2 YNFKEQ. Trimming shortened V by 5 bases and J by 0 bases, and 10 bases separated the two germline ends. The CDR3: CASSLVGMNTEAFF. The CDR3 DNA sequence: TGTGCCAGCAGCTTGGTGGGTATGAACACTGAAGCTTTCTTT.

The rearrangement links TRBV6-5 to TRBJ1-1; a possible D gene is TRBD1 (6 bases). The CDR3 spans 15 residues. Germline CDR1 reads MNHEY; CDR2 reads SVGAGI. The V end was cut by 0 bases, the J end by 6 bases, with 14 bases between. The CDR3 loop reads CASSYSGGASAEAFF. In DNA form, the CDR3 reads TGTGCCAGCAGTTACTCAGGGGGGGCAAGCGCTGAAGCTTTCTTT.

The V gene is TRBV29-1, the J gene TRBJ2-7, with 13 bases matching TRBD2. CDR1 is SQVTM and CDR2 is ANQGSEA in the germline V gene. The CDR3 runs 14 residues. Unmatched junction bases numbered 4, after V lost 6 bases and J lost 2 bases. CDR3: CSVAGTSGTYEQYF. CDR3 bases: TGCAGCGTGGCCGGGACTAGCGGGACCTACGAGCAGTACTTC.